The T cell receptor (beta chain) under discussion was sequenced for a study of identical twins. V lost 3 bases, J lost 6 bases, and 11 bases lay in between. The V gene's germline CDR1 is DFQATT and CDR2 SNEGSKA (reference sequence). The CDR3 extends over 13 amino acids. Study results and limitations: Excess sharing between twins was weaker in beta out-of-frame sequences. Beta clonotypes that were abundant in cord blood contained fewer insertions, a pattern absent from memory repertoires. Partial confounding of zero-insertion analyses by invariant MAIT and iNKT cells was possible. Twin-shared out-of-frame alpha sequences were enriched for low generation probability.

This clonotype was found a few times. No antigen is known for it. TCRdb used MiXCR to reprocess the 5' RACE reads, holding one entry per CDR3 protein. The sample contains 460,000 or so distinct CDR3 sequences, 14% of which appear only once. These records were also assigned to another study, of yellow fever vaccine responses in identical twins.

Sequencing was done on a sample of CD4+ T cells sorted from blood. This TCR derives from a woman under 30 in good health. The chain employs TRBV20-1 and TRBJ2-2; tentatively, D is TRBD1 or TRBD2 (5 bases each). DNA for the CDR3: TGCAGTGCTAGGGGGACGCCGGCCGGGGAGCTGTTTTTT. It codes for CSARGTPAGELFF.